The 12 T cell receptor beta chains listed next were all sequenced from one sample in a study of neurological immune-mediated disorders. TCRdb ran MiXCR on the 5' RACE reads and lists one entry per CDR3 protein. The table lists 15,000 to 20,000 distinct CDR3 sequences, about a quarter of them singletons. The specimen was PBMCs. The receptors were gathered from a man aged 50 to 59 with HTLV-1-associated myelopathy (HAM/TSP).

The chain combines TRBV5-1 with TRBJ2-7, with TRBD1 matching over 11 bases. Germline CDR1 is SGHRS and CDR2 is YFSETQ. The V and J ends lost 4 bases and 3 bases, in that order; junction bases with no gene match: 3. The CDR3 covers 14 residues. CDR3 region: CASSPGQGDYEQYF. In nucleotides, the CDR3 is TGCGCCAGCAGCCCGGGACAGGGGGACTACGAGCAGTACTTC.

This clonotype was seen a few times. This chain connects TRBV7-3 to TRBJ1-1, with D uncertain. V gave up 0 bases and J gave up 3 bases, with 5 bases separating them. Germline lookup yields CDR1 SGHTA and CDR2 FQGTGA. This CDR3 is built from 13 residues. Here the CDR3 reads CASSLTQDTEAFF. CDR3 DNA: TGTGCCAGCAGCTTAACGCAGGACACTGAAGCTTTCTTT.

The sample holds many counts of this clonotype. The genes are TRBV27 and TRBJ2-7; 9 positions match TRBD1. The CDR3 spans 15 residues. The V gene's germline CDR1 is MNHEY and CDR2 SMNVEV (reference sequence). V was pared by 3 bases and J by 0 bases, with 3 bases of the junction left unmatched. This CDR3 is CASSFWDRASYEQYF. In DNA form, the CDR3 reads TGTGCCAGCAGTTTTTGGGACAGGGCCTCCTACGAGCAGTACTTC.

In this sample, this clonotype turned up a few times. Compared with germline, one end of the junction differs, possibly owing to a read error. The chain joins TRBV7-7 to TRBJ2-3, with D perhaps being TRBD1 or TRBD2 (5 bases each). CDR3 length equals 18 residues. The germline V gene encodes CDR1 SSHAT and CDR2 FNYEAQ (reference sequence). The CDR3 here is CASSLSRPGHAGADTQYF. CDR3 nucleotide sequence: TGTGCTAGCAGCTTAAGCAGGCCTGGACACGCCGGGGCAGATACGCAGTATTTT.

The rearrangement uses TRBV27 and TRBJ2-2; possibly TRBD2 for D (6 bases). V was pared by 1 base and J by 3 bases, with 6 bases between. The CDR3 has 14 amino acids. The V gene's germline CDR1 is MNHEY and CDR2 SMNVEV (reference sequence). CDR3 residues: CASSLWGDTGELFF. CDR3 sequence (DNA): TGTGCCAGCAGTTTATGGGGGGACACCGGGGAGCTGTTTTTT.

This clonotype was picked up a small number of times. The chain employs TRBV19 and TRBJ2-4, with TRBD2 as a possible D gene (5 bases). This CDR3 has 15 residues. Germline-derived CDR1 and CDR2 are LNHDA and SQIVND (reference sequence). The germline V and J ends were trimmed by 3 bases and 5 bases, with 14 bases remaining between them. CDR3 in DNA: TGTGCCAGTAGTATCGAGGGAACTATCCAAAACATTCAGTACTTC. Translating gives CASSIEGTIQNIQYF. Full variable domain (outside the CDR3, taken from reference TRBV19 and TRBJ2-4): DGGITQSPKYLFRKEGQNVTLSCEQNLNHDAMYWYRQDPGQGLRLIYYSQIVNDFQKGDIAEGYSVSREKKESFPLTVTSAQKNPTAFYLCASSIEGTIQNIQYFGAGTRLSVL.

By proportion, this clonotype is large. The chain recombines TRBV5-1 with TRBJ1-1, with unresolved D. CDR3 length equals 13 residues. V lost 4 bases to trimming and J lost 3 bases, with 10 bases between them. CDR1 and CDR2 (germline): SGHRS, YFSETQ. CDR3 nucleotide sequence: TGCGCCAGCAGCACTAACGGGTACACTGAAGCTTTCTTT. Its translation: CASSTNGYTEAFF.

This clonotype was recorded only once. The junction differs from germline at one of its ends, possibly a read error. This sequence joins TRBV2 and TRBJ1-1; D not certain. The CDR3 is 14 amino acids. Germline loops: CDR1 SNHLY, CDR2 FYNNEI. The DNA for the CDR3 is TGTGCCAGCGCCGACTCGACGATGAACGCTGAAGCTTTCTTT. Translation: CASADSTMNAEAFF.

This clonotype came up a few times. The V call is TRBV20-1, the J call TRBJ1-2; D gene unclear. The CDR3 covers 11 residues. Per germline, CDR1 DFQATT and CDR2 SNEGSKA (reference sequence). Trimming took 4 bases from V and 5 from J, leaving 8 bases between them. Here the CDR3 reads CSAKQTYGYTF. CDR3 DNA sequence: TGCAGTGCTAAGCAGACATATGGCTACACCTTC.

CDR3 sequence: CAWLTGPNEQFF. DNA of the CDR3: TGTGCCTGGTTGACGGGGCCTAATGAGCAGTTCTTC. The J gene is TRBJ2-1, the V gene TRBV30; the D call may be TRBD1 or TRBD2 (5 bases each). The V gene lost 5 bases and the J gene lost 7 bases, with 12 bases spanning the gap. Germline V gene data show CDR1 as GTSNPN and CDR2 as SVGIG (reference sequence). This CDR3 comprises 12 residues.

The table lists this clonotype with a few counts. V and J are TRBV15 and TRBJ2-7, with TRBD1 identical over 7 bases. In germline, CDR1 is LNHNV, CDR2 YYDKDF (reference sequence). The V segment lost 1 base and the J segment 2 bases; nucleotides outside the gene matches: 5. There are 15 residues in the CDR3. The CDR3 coding sequence is TGTGCCACCAGCAGAGGAGGAACAGGGGCCTACGAGCAGTACTTC. It encodes CATSRGGTGAYEQYF.

This rearrangement joins TRBV5-1 to TRBJ1-2, with D maybe TRBD1 (6 bases). With 5 bases removed from V and 4 bases from J, the gap between germline ends came to 9 bases. Per the germline V gene, CDR1 is SGHRS and CDR2 is YFSETQ. CDR3 length equals 12 residues. The CDR3 region is CASRQDSYGYTF. In nucleotides, the CDR3 is TGCGCCAGCAGACAGGACAGCTATGGCTACACCTTC.